These T cell receptor beta chains were read from a single sample in a study of T cell changes during pregnancy in multiple sclerosis. Clones were read by immunoSEQ multiplex PCR, and TCRdb kept only the in-frame ones, dropping some. Here the sample spans around 88,000 clones, roughly nine tenths being singletons. The material sequenced was peripheral blood, taken in the first trimester of pregnancy. These receptors came from a female donor with multiple sclerosis, enrolled in a pregnancy study. CDR3s include the opening cysteine and the closing phenylalanine or tryptophan. D genes are given only for firm matches. Clone size, where shown, is once, few, many, or a class for clones that have expanded.

size	D	V	J	CDR3	DNA
.	TRBD1	TRBV5-1	TRBJ1-3	CASSLEGAKGNTIYF	TGCGCCAGCAGCTTGGAGGGGGCGAAGGGAAACACCATATATTTT
.	.	TRBV2	TRBJ2-1	CASNPTGGFRYNEQFF	TGTGCCAGCAACCCTACCGGGGGATTTAGGTACAATGAGCAGTTCTTC
.	TRBD2	TRBV5-1	TRBJ2-1	CASSLAGGRVDEQFF	TGCGCCAGCAGCTTGGCCGGCGGGAGGGTAGATGAGCAGTTCTTC
.	TRBD1	TRBV30	TRBJ1-5	CAWTTGGMYQPQHF	TGTGCCTGGACTACAGGGGGGATGTATCAGCCCCAGCATTTT
.	TRBD2	TRBV5-6	TRBJ2-7	CASSSPGGVEQYF	TGTGCCAGCAGCTCGCCGGGGGGTGTCGAACAGTACTTC
.	.	TRBV30	TRBJ1-4	CAWRWGVNEKLFF	TGTGCCTGGAGGTGGGGGGTTAATGAAAAACTGTTTTTT
.	TRBD2	TRBV6-5	TRBJ2-1	CASSYGAGGPHNEQFF	TGTGCCAGCAGTTATGGAGCGGGAGGGCCCCACAATGAGCAGTTCTTC
.	.	TRBV6-5	TRBJ2-7	CASKFLRSSYEQYF	TGTGCCAGCAAATTTTTAAGGAGCTCCTACGAGCAGTACTTC
.	.	TRBV7-3	TRBJ2-5	CASSPLPGTQETQYF	TGTGCCAGCAGCCCCCTCCCGGGAACCCAAGAGACCCAGTACTTC
once	TRBD2	TRBV5-1	TRBJ2-7	CASSRGPGSGRSEQYF	TGCGCCAGCAGCCGGGGGCCGGGTAGCGGGAGAAGCGAGCAGTACTTC
.	TRBD1	TRBV4-2	TRBJ1-2	CASSPRDREYGYTF	TGTGCCAGCAGCCCCCGGGACAGGGAATATGGCTACACCTTC
.	.	TRBV10-3	TRBJ2-7	CAIRGQASGEQYF	TGTGCCATCAGGGGACAAGCCTCGGGTGAGCAGTACTTC
.	.	TRBV19	TRBJ2-7	CASSFDRAGEQYF	TGTGCCAGTAGTTTCGACAGGGCGGGGGAGCAGTACTTC
.	.	TRBV6-5	TRBJ2-2	CASSLATGGELFF	TGTGCCAGCAGTTTGGCAACGGGCGGGGAGCTGTTTTTT
.	TRBD1	TRBV9	TRBJ2-2	CASSLGQGNRNTGELFF	TGTGCCAGCAGCTTGGGACAGGGGAACAGGAACACCGGGGAGCTGTTTTTT
.	TRBD2	TRBV5-4	TRBJ2-1	CASSPGTTRNEQFF	TGTGCCAGCAGCCCGGGGACTACCAGGAATGAGCAGTTCTTC
.	.	TRBV14	TRBJ1-4	CASSQSHRSNEKLFF	TGTGCCAGCAGCCAATCCCACAGGAGTAATGAAAAACTGTTTTTT
.	TRBD2	TRBV7-6	TRBJ2-2	CASSSGLAVNTGELFF	TGTGCCAGCAGCTCCGGGCTAGCGGTGAACACCGGGGAGCTGTTTTTT
.	TRBD1	TRBV30	TRBJ1-2	CAWSVRDRDGYTF	TGTGCCTGGAGTGTACGGGACAGGGATGGCTACACCTTC
.	.	TRBV7-9	TRBJ2-5	CASSSSTGQETQYF	TGTGCCAGCAGCTCCTCGACAGGCCAAGAGACCCAGTACTTC
.	TRBD1	TRBV28	TRBJ2-7	CASSLGDRGTYEQYF	TGTGCCAGCAGTTTAGGGGACAGGGGGACCTACGAGCAGTACTTC
.	TRBD2	TRBV7-9	TRBJ2-7	CASSLLAGVNYEQYF	TGTGCCAGCAGCTTACTAGCGGGAGTGAACTACGAGCAGTACTTC
.	.	TRBV19	TRBJ2-7	CASSFSYTYEQYF	TGTGCCAGTAGTTTTAGCTATACCTACGAGCAGTACTTC
.	TRBD1	TRBV6-5	TRBJ1-1	CATRGTGGRAEAFF	TGTGCCACCAGGGGGACAGGGGGCCGGGCTGAAGCTTTCTTT
.	TRBD1	TRBV29-1	TRBJ2-7	CSVLTGINAYEQYF	TGCAGCGTCCTGACAGGGATCAACGCCTACGAGCAGTACTTC
.	.	TRBV4-1	TRBJ1-4	CASSQTGTAMKKLFF	TGCGCCAGCAGCCAGACCGGGACTGCTATGAAGAAACTGTTTTTT
.	.	TRBV2	TRBJ2-6	CASSKTRLKSGANVLTF	TGTGCCAGCAGTAAAACCCGACTGAAATCTGGGGCCAACGTCCTGACTTTC
once	TRBD1	TRBV5-1	TRBJ2-1	CASREGGQGYNEQFF	TGCGCCAGCAGGGAAGGGGGACAGGGCTACAATGAGCAGTTCTTC
.	.	TRBV19	TRBJ1-1	CASSITGKNTEAFF	TGTGCCAGTAGTATTACAGGGAAGAACACTGAAGCTTTCTTT
once	TRBD1	TRBV4-3	TRBJ2-1	CASSQGQGALNEQFF	TGCGCCAGCAGCCAAGGACAGGGGGCGTTAAATGAGCAGTTCTTC
.	TRBD2	TRBV11-2	TRBJ2-7	CASSFTMAGGKYEQYF	TGTGCCAGCAGCTTTACTATGGCGGGGGGAAAGTACGAGCAGTACTTC
.	TRBD2	TRBV11-3	TRBJ2-1	CASSLVISGGTYYNEQFF	TGTGCCAGCAGCTTAGTTATCAGCGGGGGGACTTATTACAATGAGCAGTTCTTC
.	.	TRBV10-3	TRBJ2-7	CAISERDIGLYEQYF	TGTGCCATCAGTGAGCGGGACATCGGGCTTTACGAGCAGTACTTC
.	TRBD1	TRBV2	TRBJ2-7	CASGGTGTGTSYEQYF	TGTGCCAGCGGAGGAACCGGGACAGGGACATCCTACGAGCAGTACTTC
.	.	TRBV19	TRBJ1-5	CASSFREKGYSNQPQHF	TGTGCCAGTAGTTTTCGGGAGAAAGGATATAGCAATCAGCCCCAGCATTTT
.	TRBD1	TRBV7-3	TRBJ1-2	CASSLTGTGVDGYTF	TGTGCCAGCAGCTTAACGGGGACAGGGGTCGACGGCTACACCTTC
.	.	TRBV25-1	TRBJ1-2	CASSGLRRGFLGYTF	TGTGCCAGCAGTGGACTTAGGCGGGGATTCCTCGGCTACACCTTC
.	.	TRBV6-5	TRBJ2-3	CASRPPGGLVNTQYF	TGTGCCAGCAGGCCCCCTGGAGGATTGGTTAATACGCAGTATTTT
.	TRBD1	TRBV27	TRBJ2-7	CASSRAGGWYEQYF	TGTGCCAGCAGTAGGGCAGGGGGCTGGTACGAGCAGTACTTC
few	.	TRBV1	TRBJ2-3	CTSSQDEGNGGGTTDTQYF	TGCACCAGCAGCCAAGACGAGGGTAATGGCGGGGGGACCACAGATACGCAGTATTTT
.	.	TRBV27	TRBJ2-7	CASSLRGTYEQYF	TGTGCCAGCAGTTTACGGGGGACCTACGAGCAGTACTTC
.	.	TRBV5-1	TRBJ1-6	CASSAGTLDSPLHF	TGCGCCAGCAGCGCCGGAACCCTAGATTCACCCCTCCACTTT
.	TRBD2	TRBV9	TRBJ2-5	CASSVAGEGETQYF	TGTGCCAGCAGCGTAGCGGGGGAGGGAGAGACCCAGTACTTC
.	TRBD2	TRBV9	TRBJ2-2	CASSAPSSGYTGELFF	TGTGCCAGCAGCGCCCCGTCTAGCGGGTACACCGGGGAGCTGTTTTTT
.	.	TRBV4-1	TRBJ2-1	CASSQPWEDEQFF	TGCGCCAGCAGCCAGCCCTGGGAGGATGAGCAGTTCTTC
.	.	TRBV5-6	TRBJ2-2	CASSFTGTGELFF	TGTGCCAGCAGCTTCACAGGGACCGGGGAGCTGTTTTTT
.	.	TRBV6-1	TRBJ1-1	CASSTGILTEAFF	TGTGCCAGCAGTACAGGGATCCTCACTGAAGCTTTCTTT
.	TRBD1	TRBV6-1	TRBJ2-6	CASRQGASGANVLTF	TGTGCCAGCAGGCAGGGGGCTTCTGGGGCCAACGTCCTGACTTTC
.	.	TRBV19	TRBJ1-2	CASSMIRDYGYTF	TGTGCCAGTAGTATGATACGGGACTATGGCTACACCTTC
few	TRBD2	TRBV28	TRBJ2-2	CASTIRRAGVAGELFF	TGTGCCAGCACCATCAGGCGGGCGGGAGTCGCCGGGGAGCTGTTTTTT
.	.	TRBV25-1	TRBJ2-7	CASSEFGSGVFF	TGTGCCAGCAGTGAGTTCGGGTCAGGGGTTTTTTTC
.	TRBD1	TRBV5-1	TRBJ1-5	CASSGGTGSNQPQHF	TGCGCCAGCAGCGGAGGGACAGGGAGCAATCAGCCCCAGCATTTT
few	TRBD1	TRBV6-5	TRBJ1-3	CASSHRGSPDTIYF	TGTGCCAGCAGTCACAGGGGGTCTCCGGACACCATATATTTT
.	TRBD1	TRBV5-1	TRBJ2-2	CASSFAGGAGTGELFF	TGCGCCAGCAGCTTCGCAGGGGGCGCGGGCACCGGGGAGCTGTTTTTT